The 25 T cell receptor beta chains below all came from one sample that was sequenced in a study of regulatory T cells in long-lasting Graves disease. The time point here: persistent/refractory GD, antithyroid drugs over 5 years with positive TRAb. Researchers made the TCR library from RNA that was extracted from PBMCs. Libraries of TCR beta came from iRepertoire HTBI primers plus Arm-PCR of CDR3 regions. In TCRdb, the multiplex PCR reads were re-called with MiXCR into one record per CDR3 protein. The sample contains hundreds of thousands of distinct CDR3 sequences, more than 20% of which appear only once. The sequences come from peripheral blood mononuclear cells (PBMCs), collected when the disease was refractory, from a patient treated with antithyroid drugs. Receptor source: a female donor with Graves disease.

Turning to this clonotype: A junction boundary mismatches the germline segment, possibly from a read error. The V and J genes are TRBV6-1 and TRBJ2-7; 7 bases line up with TRBD2. Germline CDR1 is MNHNS and CDR2 is SASEGT. The CDR3 has 16 residues. CDR3: CASSALGIADGGEQYF. The CDR3 DNA reads TGCGCCAGCAGCGCCCTAGGGATAGCGGACGGGGGGGAGCAGTACTTC.

This clonotype was seen a handful of times. V is TRBV3-1 and J is TRBJ1-3; D may be TRBD1 (6 bases). The V gene's germline CDR1 is LGHDT and CDR2 YNNKEL (reference sequence). The CDR3 totals 14 residues. The V and J ends lost 5 bases and 4 bases respectively, with 12 bases between them. For the CDR3, the DNA is TGTGCCAGCAGCACAACAGGGTGGGGAAACACCATATATTTT. Its translation: CASSTTGWGNTIYF.

This clonotype was seen at least ten times. The V gene is TRBV28, the J gene TRBJ2-2; 9 bases align to TRBD1. Germline V gives CDR1 MDHEN, CDR2 SYDVKM. This CDR3 has 15 residues. V dropped 8 bases and J dropped 7; count of bases not matched to a gene: 11. CDR3 in DNA: TGTGCCAGCTCGGCGGCGGGACAGGGCTACGGGGAGCTGTTTTTT. This gives the protein CASSAAGQGYGELFF.

This sequence joins TRBV20-1 and TRBJ2-7; 7 nucleotides line up with TRBD1. CDR1 is DFQATT and CDR2 is SNEGSKA in the germline V gene (reference sequence). CDR3 size: 13 residues. Germline trimming cut 2 bases from V and 9 bases from J; bases unmatched to any gene: 10. In DNA, the CDR3 is TGCAGTGCTAGACCGACAGGGCCCGAGGTGCAGTACTTC. It encodes CSARPTGPEVQYF.

The rearrangement uses TRBV7-2 and TRBJ2-7, with 11 bases matching TRBD2. The CDR3 has 17 residues. Trimming took 5 bases from V and 4 from J; bases not matched to a gene: 13. CDR1 is SGHTA, CDR2 FQGNSA, per germline. The CDR3 DNA follows: TGTGCCAGCAGCCCTAGCGGGAGGTCTCTTTTCGGTTACGAGCAGTACTTC. Its translation is CASSPSGRSLFGYEQYF.

This chain joins TRBV28 and TRBJ2-4, with D unresolved. CDR1 and CDR2 (germline): MDHEN, SYDVKM. The CDR3 covers 15 residues. The germline V and J ends were trimmed by 5 bases and 0 bases, with 11 bases remaining between them. CDR3 sequence reads: CASSPSLLAKNIQYF. DNA for the CDR3: TGTGCCAGCAGTCCCTCTTTACTAGCCAAAAACATTCAGTACTTC.

This rearrangement joins TRBV12-3 or TRBV12-4 to TRBJ2-6, with D perhaps assigned TRBD1 or TRBD2 (5 bases each). The ends were cut back, 3 bases at V and 0 bases at J, with 9 bases in the middle. CDR3 length: 16 residues. In DNA, the CDR3 is TGTGCCAGCAGTTTGGGACGGATCTCTGGGGCCAACGTCCTGACTTTC. As protein: CASSLGRISGANVLTF.

CDR3 DNA: TGTGCCAGCAGTTCGACAGGGGTCTACAATGAGCAGTTCTTC. Its protein is CASSSTGVYNEQFF. This sequence joins TRBV28 and TRBJ2-1; 8 bases align to TRBD1. CDR1 and CDR2 (germline): MDHEN, SYDVKM. V gave up 4 bases and J gave up 3 bases; unmatched junction bases: 2. CDR3 length: 14 residues.

This clonotype showed up just a few times. The chain links TRBV10-3 to TRBJ2-5; D ambiguous. This CDR3 comprises 13 residues. Germline CDR1 ENHRY, CDR2 SYGVKD. V was trimmed by 3 bases and J by 1 base, leaving 6 bases between them. CDR3 protein: CAISEKIQETQYF. CDR3 sequence (DNA): TGTGCCATCAGTGAAAAAATCCAAGAGACCCAGTACTTC.

The chain recombines TRBV4-1 with TRBJ2-7, with 8 nucleotides matching TRBD1. The CDR3 has 13 residues. Germline loops: CDR1 MGHRA, CDR2 YSYEKL. Trimming cost V 5 bases and J 7 bases; bases outside gene matches: 7. In DNA, the CDR3 is TGCGCCAGCAGCTGGACAGGGAGTAGGGAGCAGTACTTC. It encodes CASSWTGSREQYF.

The chain recombines TRBV18 with TRBJ1-5; 8 bases map to TRBD1. The CDR3 is 16 amino acids. Per germline, CDR1 KGHSH and CDR2 LQKENI. The V and J ends lost 4 bases and 2 bases, in that order; junction bases with no gene match: 7. The CDR3 nucleotides read TGTGCCAGCTCACGAGGACAGGGAAGGGGCAATCAGCCCCAGCATTTT. It is translated as CASSRGQGRGNQPQHF.

This clonotype showed up many times. The chain couples TRBV29-1 to TRBJ1-1; 7 nucleotides agree with TRBD1. Germline CDR1 and CDR2: SQVTM and ANQGSEA. J gave up 0 bases and V 0 bases, and 4 bases lay outside the gene matches. This CDR3 comprises 15 residues. The CDR3 bases are TGCAGCGTTGAAGATCACAGGGGTATGAACACTGAAGCTTTCTTT. The encoded protein is CSVEDHRGMNTEAFF. The full variable domain, completed using reference TRBV29-1 and TRBJ1-1, is SAVISQKPSRDICQRGTSLTIQCQVDSQVTMMFWYRQQPGQSLTLIATANQGSEATYESGFVIDKFPISRPNLTFSTLTVSNMSPEDSSIYLCSVEDHRGMNTEAFFGQGTRLTVV.

There are many counts of this clonotype. The chain links TRBV28 to TRBJ1-1, with no clear D. The V gene lost 1 base and the J gene lost 1 base, with 10 bases spanning the gap. The V gene's germline CDR1 is MDHEN and CDR2 SYDVKM. The CDR3 length is 15 residues. DNA for the CDR3: TGTGCCAGCAGTTTATTCCGGGTGGGGAACACTGAAGCTTTCTTT. Translation: CASSLFRVGNTEAFF.

This clonotype was counted many times. V gene TRBV7-9 combines with J gene TRBJ2-7; D is unclear. The V end lost 5 bases, the J end lost 0 bases, and 11 bases lay between the germline ends. This CDR3 spans 14 amino acids. Germline CDR1 reads SEHNR; CDR2 reads FQNEAQ (reference sequence). The CDR3 reads CASSQDGYSYEQYF. DNA for the CDR3: TGTGCCAGCAGCCAAGACGGATACTCCTACGAGCAGTACTTC.

This clonotype was found a few times. V usage is TRBV30 and J usage is TRBJ2-7; no definite D call. Trimming removed 5 bases from V and 3 bases from J, with 14 bases in between. The CDR3 consists of 13 residues. Germline values: CDR1 GTSNPN, CDR2 SVGIG (reference sequence). The CDR3 is CAWALSDLYEQYF. The CDR3 nucleotides read TGTGCCTGGGCGCTCTCAGACCTCTACGAGCAGTACTTC. Full variable domain (outside the CDR3, taken from reference TRBV30 and TRBJ2-7): SQTIHQWPATLVQPVGSPLSLECTVEGTSNPNLYWYRQAAGRGLQLLFYSVGIGQISSEVPQNLSASRPQDRQFILSSKKLLLSDSGFYLCAWALSDLYEQYFGPGTRLTVT.

This clonotype was counted a few times. The rearrangement uses TRBV6-4 and TRBJ1-5; D gene unclear. The CDR3 covers 13 residues. CDR1 and CDR2 from the germline V gene are MRHNA and SNTAGT. Trimming stripped 2 bases from V and 3 bases from J, with 5 bases between. The CDR3 spells CASSDGFNQPQHF. As DNA, the CDR3 is TGTGCCAGCAGTGACGGATTCAATCAGCCCCAGCATTTT.

In its sample, this clonotype was seen many times. The chain carries TRBV28 and TRBJ1-1; D perhaps matches TRBD1 (5 bases). The germline V gene encodes CDR1 MDHEN and CDR2 SYDVKM. V lost 3 bases and J lost 4, with 30 bases in between. There are 20 residues in the CDR3. The CDR3 DNA sequence: TGTGCCAGCAGTTTTGAGGGTTTATGGACGTCGGGGACCGGGGCCACTGAAGCTTTCTTT. Residues: CASSFEGLWTSGTGATEAFF.

This clonotype has more than one count but fewer than ten. V gene TRBV9 combines with J gene TRBJ2-7; D gene unclear. This CDR3 region has 12 residues. The germline V gene encodes CDR1 SGDLS and CDR2 YYNGEE. The V end was cut by 4 bases, the J end by 4 bases, with 9 bases between. Here the CDR3 DNA reads TGTGCCAGCAGCTCAACCTTTTACGAGCAGTACTTC. Translating it yields CASSSTFYEQYF.

This chain uses TRBV19 with TRBJ2-5, with D perhaps TRBD1 (5 bases). This CDR3 has 13 amino acids. Trimming took 6 bases from V and 7 from J, leaving 15 bases between them. Per the germline V gene, CDR1 is LNHDA and CDR2 is SQIVND (reference sequence). CDR3 protein: CASSMGQGGTQYF. CDR3 coding DNA: TGTGCCAGTAGCATGGGTCAGGGTGGGACCCAGTACTTC.

About this clonotype: With a far larger clone one base away, a read error is the likely cause. V is TRBV12-3 or TRBV12-4 and J is TRBJ1-1, with D tentatively TRBD1 (5 bases). This CDR3 contains 13 residues. Trimming left V 3 bases short and J 3 bases short, with 8 bases between. The CDR3 region is CASSFQGDTEAFF. Written as DNA, the CDR3 is TGTGCCAGCAGTTTCCAGGGAGACACTGAAGCTTTCTTT.

This clonotype has at least ten counts. The chain recombines TRBV6-5 with TRBJ1-2; the match to TRBD1 covers 7 bases. The CDR3 spans 15 residues. The junction had 8 bases not matched to a gene; V was cut back by 3 bases and J by 4 bases. Per germline, CDR1 MNHEY and CDR2 SVGAGI. CDR3 protein: CASSYPGQLLYGYTF. CDR3 bases: TGTGCCAGCAGTTATCCGGGACAGCTACTCTATGGCTACACCTTC.

This clonotype was detected many times. The gene calls are TRBV7-2 and TRBJ1-3; D unresolved. V was shortened by 5 bases and J by 4 bases, with 6 bases between the two germline ends. This CDR3 spans 12 amino acids. Germline CDR1 and CDR2: SGHTA and FQGNSA. The CDR3 bases are TGTGCCAGCAGCCCGCAGGGAAACACCATATATTTT. The encoded protein is CASSPQGNTIYF.

In its sample, this clonotype was seen a few times. The J gene is TRBJ2-7, the V gene TRBV19; no firm D call. This CDR3 has 14 amino acids. Germline V gene sequence: CDR1 LNHDA, CDR2 SQIVND (reference sequence). V was clipped by 2 bases and J by 0 bases, with 8 bases between them. CDR3: CASSITYSSYEQYF. As DNA, the CDR3 is TGTGCCAGTAGTATAACCTACAGCTCCTACGAGCAGTACTTC.

V usage is TRBV14 and J usage is TRBJ1-2, with 9 positions matching TRBD1. CDR1 and CDR2 from the germline V gene are SGHDN and FVKESK. The trim removed 3 bases at V and 0 bases at J, leaving 11 bases unmatched. The CDR3 is 18 amino acids. The CDR3 reads CASSQKKPDRGSNYGYTF. In DNA, the CDR3 is TGTGCCAGCAGCCAGAAAAAGCCGGACAGGGGATCTAACTATGGCTACACCTTC. The variable domain in full, completed from reference TRBV14 and TRBJ1-2, reads EAGVTQFPSHSVIEKGQTVTLRCDPISGHDNLYWYRRVMGKEIKFLLHFVKESKQDESGMPNNRFLAERTGGTYSTLKVQPAELEDSGVYFCASSQKKPDRGSNYGYTFGSGTRLTVV.

This clonotype was counted at least ten times. The rearrangement joins TRBV28 to TRBJ1-5; TRBD1 aligns across 11 bases. The CDR3 totals 16 residues. V dropped 5 bases and J dropped 6; count of bases not matched to a gene: 9. Germline values: CDR1 MDHEN, CDR2 SYDVKM. CDR3 loop: CASSPTRTGGGQPQHF. The CDR3 bases are TGTGCCAGCAGTCCAACCCGGACAGGGGGCGGTCAGCCCCAGCATTTT.